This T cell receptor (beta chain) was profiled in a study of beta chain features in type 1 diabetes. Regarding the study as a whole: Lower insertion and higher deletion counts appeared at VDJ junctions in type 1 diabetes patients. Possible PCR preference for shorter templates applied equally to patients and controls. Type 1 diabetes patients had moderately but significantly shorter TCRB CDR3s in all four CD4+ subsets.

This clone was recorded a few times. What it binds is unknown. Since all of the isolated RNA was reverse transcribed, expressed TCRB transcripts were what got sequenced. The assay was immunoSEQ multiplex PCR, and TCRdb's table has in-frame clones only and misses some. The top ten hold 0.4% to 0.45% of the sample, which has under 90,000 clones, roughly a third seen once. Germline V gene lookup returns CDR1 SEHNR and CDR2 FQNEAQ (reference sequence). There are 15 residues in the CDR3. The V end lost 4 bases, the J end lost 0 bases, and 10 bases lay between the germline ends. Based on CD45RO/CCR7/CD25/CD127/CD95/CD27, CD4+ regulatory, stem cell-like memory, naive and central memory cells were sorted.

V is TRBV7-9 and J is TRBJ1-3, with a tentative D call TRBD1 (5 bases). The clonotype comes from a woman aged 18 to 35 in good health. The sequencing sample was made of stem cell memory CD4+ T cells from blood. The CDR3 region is CASSSGQGSGNTIYF. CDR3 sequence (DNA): TGTGCCAGCAGCTCAGGACAAGGCTCTGGAAACACCATATATTTT.